This is a list of T cell receptor beta chains from one sample in a study of T cells in Graves' hyperthyroidism and ophthalmopathy. TCRdb itself ran the multiplex PCR reads through MiXCR, one entry per CDR3 protein. Of around 190,000 distinct CDR3 sequences listed, less than 20% are singletons. Source material: blood. Receptors were obtained from a woman between 45 and 60 years old with Graves' hyperthyroidism. Each CDR3 is given with its conserved first and last residue. Each record gives: V gene, CDR3 protein.

TRBV27 CASSRTSVTYNEQFF
TRBV11-1 CASRSPGSYNEQFF
TRBV27 CASSLKGPNEPQHF
TRBV4-1 CASSESHGSYEQYF
TRBV15 CATRARDSTYEQYF
TRBV27 CASSLDRGGYEQYF
TRBV6-1 CASSSRLGQGSYLGMNTEAFF
TRBV4-1 CASSQVVTGLSKNIQYF
TRBV2 CASSLDRPLILKLFF
TRBV7-6 CASSLFPSGSSYNEQFF
TRBV12-3/TRBV12-4 CASRLPGANTEAFF
TRBV6-5 CASSYAGEGNEQFF
TRBV20-1 CSAPGLGTNEQFF
TRBV27 CASRKGQGNLSPLHF
TRBV10-3 CAISAPPTSGGESYNEQFF
TRBV30 CAWSVSRGGAVTEAFF
TRBV27 CASSLRGGHQPQHF
TRBV2 CASSGQSERNSYEQYF
TRBV9 CASSAWDRDNEQYF
TRBV3-1 CASSPLPGNEETQYF
TRBV19 CASNDFGWDEQFF
TRBV12-3/TRBV12-4 CASSLRDQETQYF
TRBV3-1 CASSQGGVDAEQYF
TRBV6-1 CASSEVGTGYYEQYF
TRBV20-1 CSASKTGGRGNQPQHF
TRBV27 CASSPLAGGFQETQYF
TRBV5-8 CASSNAQEETQYF
TRBV5-6 CASSLGAGGNYGYTF
TRBV6-1 CASSEKGGANQPQHF
TRBV7-9 CASSRTGGVTEAFF
TRBV7-9 CASSLVASKWETQYF
TRBV25-1 CASSEYSDREVEKLFF
TRBV15 CATSPDKYYGYTF
TRBV7-2 CASSPYNNEQFF
TRBV20-1 CSAIVPGQREEKLFF
TRBV7-9 CASSLDVAYNEQFF
TRBV20-1 CSARDHQGLYEQYF
TRBV20-1 CSVHPLAGANTGELFF
TRBV7-3 CASSLGSGGTEAFF
TRBV11-3 CASSGGGRYYEQYF
TRBV9 CASSVSGGGVDNEQFF
TRBV28 CASSLSRERFF
TRBV27 CASSLREGVTNNEQFF
TRBV7-7 CASSFYPGTEAFF
TRBV30 CAWSGSRGKAFF
TRBV20-1 CSVSGLAGVEQFF
TRBV5-6 CASSRDVPVTEAFF
TRBV19 CASTETSIKGNEQFF
TRBV5-5 CASSLASIQESKAFF
TRBV2 CASTPGAYNSPLHF
TRBV7-9 CASSLGHLGYTF
TRBV27 CASSYRTSLDTEAFF
TRBV6-1 CASRPPGVGDYEQYF
TRBV5-1 CASSLTPDRLAGYGYTF
TRBV20-1 CSASRTGGEQYF
TRBV27 CASSKGLVNTEAFF